These T cell receptor beta chains were read from a single sample in a study of blood T cell repertoires in COVID-19. Sequencing used immunoSEQ multiplex PCR; TCRdb keeps in-frame clones, though not all of them. The sample has around 250,000 clones; approximately 81% are singletons. Sequencing was performed on PBMCs or T cells enriched from blood (not recorded which). These receptors were collected from a woman between 50 and 59 years old who had been exposed to COVID-19. The CDR3 runs from the conserved cysteine through the conserved F or W.

v_gene: TRBV30
CDR3aa: CAGWGRGLETQYF

v_gene: TRBV6-2/TRBV6-3
CDR3aa: CASSYGGKSYEQYF

v_gene: TRBV11-2
CDR3aa: CASSLSTGSDGYTF

v_gene: TRBV18
CDR3aa: CASSPMSAEQFF

v_gene: TRBV2
CDR3aa: CAGASGGAGEQYF

v_gene: TRBV3-1/TRBV3-2
CDR3aa: CASALRGSEKLFF

v_gene: TRBV5-1
CDR3aa: CASSSQGANYGYTF

v_gene: TRBV28
CDR3aa: CASSLRGPRELFF

v_gene: TRBV20-1
CDR3aa: CSARRGYEQYF

v_gene: TRBV27
CDR3aa: CASSFNQGRHYEQYF

v_gene: TRBV28
CDR3aa: CASSFPGNRNNEQFF

v_gene: TRBV15
CDR3aa: CATSRDPSGGYEQYF

v_gene: TRBV6-2/TRBV6-3
CDR3aa: CASSSLGATLHF

v_gene: TRBV7-2
CDR3aa: CASSLVLQGFEAFF

v_gene: TRBV7-2
CDR3aa: CASSISGGLVYNEQFF

v_gene: TRBV5-1
CDR3aa: CASSREGTGDNSPLHF

v_gene: TRBV11-2
CDR3aa: CASSLDLQRDYGYTF

v_gene: TRBV6-5
CDR3aa: CASSLGGENEKLFF

v_gene: TRBV7-2
CDR3aa: CASSAQVSSGANVLTF

v_gene: TRBV3-1/TRBV3-2
CDR3aa: CASSPLAGANNEQFF

v_gene: TRBV5-1
CDR3aa: CASGRERNTEAFF

v_gene: TRBV5-6
CDR3aa: CASSLGSGGADTQYF

v_gene: TRBV7-9
CDR3aa: CASSLWPSPTGGNTEAFF

v_gene: TRBV29-1
CDR3aa: CSADVWGSLAGYTF

v_gene: TRBV19
CDR3aa: CASSIVQGKNYGYTF

v_gene: TRBV5-6
CDR3aa: CASTTQDYGYTF

v_gene: TRBV9
CDR3aa: CASSGSSGGLYNEQFF

v_gene: TRBV28
CDR3aa: CASSLVRPGTGELFF

v_gene: TRBV18
CDR3aa: CASSMDRGWTEAFF

v_gene: TRBV5-1
CDR3aa: CASSSIDRFEAFF

v_gene: TRBV5-1
CDR3aa: CASSLGDTSYEQYF

v_gene: TRBV7-2
CDR3aa: CASSLNNEQFF

v_gene: TRBV30
CDR3aa: CAWSPEDTEAFF

v_gene: TRBV9
CDR3aa: CASSLSRDTEAFF

v_gene: TRBV3-1/TRBV3-2
CDR3aa: CASSQPQGGYTF

v_gene: TRBV6-5
CDR3aa: CASSLTTGAGELFF

v_gene: TRBV5-6
CDR3aa: CASRDRDRWNSPLHF

v_gene: TRBV7-2
CDR3aa: CASSSFLLTGGELFF

v_gene: TRBV9
CDR3aa: CASSAAGTGGTDTQYF

v_gene: TRBV21-1
CDR3aa: CASSTDEGGRGNTGELFF

v_gene: TRBV5-5
CDR3aa: CASSPIWSGHLSGTNEKLFF

v_gene: TRBV6-2/TRBV6-3
CDR3aa: CASSLGPNGELFF

v_gene: TRBV7-2
CDR3aa: CASSTSGGPNEQFF

v_gene: TRBV7-8
CDR3aa: CASSFGPRGQYEQYF

v_gene: TRBV9
CDR3aa: CASSATGDGYTF